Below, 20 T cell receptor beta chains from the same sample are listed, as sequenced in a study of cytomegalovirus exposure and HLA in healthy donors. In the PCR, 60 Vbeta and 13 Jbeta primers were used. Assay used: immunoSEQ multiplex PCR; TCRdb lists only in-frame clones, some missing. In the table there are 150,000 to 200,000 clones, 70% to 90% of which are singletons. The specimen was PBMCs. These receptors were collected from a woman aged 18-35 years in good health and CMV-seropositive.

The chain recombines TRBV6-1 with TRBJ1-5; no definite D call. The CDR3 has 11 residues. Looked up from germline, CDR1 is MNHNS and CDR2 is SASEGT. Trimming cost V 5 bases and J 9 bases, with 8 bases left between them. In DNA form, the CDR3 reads TGTGCCAGCAGTCCGGGAGCGCCCCAGCATTTT. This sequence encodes CASSPGAPQHF.

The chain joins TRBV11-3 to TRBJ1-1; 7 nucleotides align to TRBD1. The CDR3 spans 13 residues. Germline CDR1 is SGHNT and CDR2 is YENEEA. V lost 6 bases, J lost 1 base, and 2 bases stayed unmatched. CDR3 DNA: TGTGCCAGCAGGGGACAGAAGAACACTGAAGCTTTCTTT. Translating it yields CASRGQKNTEAFF.

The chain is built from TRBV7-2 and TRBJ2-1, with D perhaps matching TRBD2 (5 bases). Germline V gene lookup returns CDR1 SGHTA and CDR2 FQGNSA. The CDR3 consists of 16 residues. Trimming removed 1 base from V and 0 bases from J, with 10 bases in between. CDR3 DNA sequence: TGTGCCAGCAGCTTAGTATCGGGGTACTCCTACAATGAGCAGTTCTTC. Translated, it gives CASSLVSGYSYNEQFF.

The CDR3 coding sequence is TGTGCCAGCAGCCACACAGGGGGGGCGAGGAACATTCAGTACTTC. Its protein is CASSHTGGARNIQYF. The V gene is TRBV11-3, the J gene TRBJ2-4; maybe TRBD1 (8 bases). V lost 5 bases and J 7 bases, leaving 18 bases between the germline ends. The CDR3 is made up of 15 amino acids. The germline gives CDR1 SGHNT, CDR2 YENEEA. The entire variable domain, with the rest obtained from reference TRBV11-3 and TRBJ2-4, is as follows: EAGVVQSPRYKIIEKKQPVAFWCNPISGHNTLYWYLQNLGQGPELLIRYENEEAVDDSQLPKDRFSAERLKGVDSTLKIQPAELGDSAVYLCASSHTGGARNIQYFGAGTRLSVL.

CDR3 DNA: TGTGCCAGCAGCTCGGAGACTAGTGGGTGGGAGACCCAGTACTTC. Its protein product is CASSSETSGWETQYF. The chain joins TRBV5-5 to TRBJ2-5; possible D gene TRBD2, 6 bases. V lost 3 bases and J 5 bases, leaving 17 bases between the germline ends. Germline V gene data show CDR1 as SGHKS and CDR2 as YYEKEE (reference sequence). The CDR3 extends over 15 amino acids.

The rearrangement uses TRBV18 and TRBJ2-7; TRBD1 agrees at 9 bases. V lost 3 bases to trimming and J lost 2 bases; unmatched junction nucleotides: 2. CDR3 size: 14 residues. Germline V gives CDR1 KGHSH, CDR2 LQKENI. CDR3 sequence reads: CASSPRTGAYEQYV. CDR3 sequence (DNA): TGTGCCAGCTCACCCCGGACAGGGGCCTACGAGCAGTACGTC.

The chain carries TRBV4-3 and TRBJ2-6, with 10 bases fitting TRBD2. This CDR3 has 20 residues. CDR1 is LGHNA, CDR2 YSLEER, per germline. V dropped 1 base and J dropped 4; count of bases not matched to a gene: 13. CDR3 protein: CASSQVSLAAGGLGANVLTF. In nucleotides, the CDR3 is TGCGCCAGCAGCCAAGTCTCCCTCGCAGCGGGGGGGCTCGGGGCCAACGTCCTGACTTTC.

The CDR3 region has the DNA TGCGCCAGCAGCTCGGTAACCGGGACTAGTACGGATGAGCAGTTCTTC. Translating it yields CASSSVTGTSTDEQFF. The gene calls are TRBV5-1 and TRBJ2-1; 8 bases match TRBD2. Trimming cost V 3 bases and J 8 bases; bases outside gene matches: 13. Germline V lookup: CDR1 SGHRS, CDR2 YFSETQ. CDR3 length equals 16 residues.

The CDR3 sequence is CASSLGRGPPEQYF. The CDR3 DNA reads TGTGCCAGCAGCTTAGGGCGGGGCCCCCCGGAGCAGTACTTC. The rearrangement joins TRBV7-9 to TRBJ2-7, with D possibly being TRBD2 (6 bases). This CDR3 contains 14 residues. Germline CDR1 is SEHNR and CDR2 is FQNEAQ (reference sequence). V lost 1 base to trimming and J lost 7 bases, with 14 bases between them.

CDR3 sequence reads: CASSPEGLAHNEQFF. The DNA of the CDR3 is TGTGCCAGCAGCCCTGAGGGACTGGCCCACAATGAGCAGTTCTTC. This chain uses TRBV7-3 with TRBJ2-1, with a tentative D call TRBD2 (6 bases). The V gene lost 5 bases and the J gene lost 5 bases, with 16 bases spanning the gap. This CDR3 region has 15 residues. From germline, CDR1 is SGHTA and CDR2 FQGTGA.

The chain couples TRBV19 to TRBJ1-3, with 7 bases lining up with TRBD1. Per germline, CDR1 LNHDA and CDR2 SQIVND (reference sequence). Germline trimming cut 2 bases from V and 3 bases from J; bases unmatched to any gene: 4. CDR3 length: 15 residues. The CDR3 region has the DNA TGTGCCAGTAGTATACCGGGACAGCGTGGAAACACCATATATTTT. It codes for CASSIPGQRGNTIYF.

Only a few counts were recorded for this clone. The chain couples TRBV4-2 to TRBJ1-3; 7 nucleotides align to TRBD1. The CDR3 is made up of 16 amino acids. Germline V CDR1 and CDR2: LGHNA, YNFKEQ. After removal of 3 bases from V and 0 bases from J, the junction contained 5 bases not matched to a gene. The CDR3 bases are TGTGCCAGCAGCCAGTCCGACAGGGACTCTGGAAACACCATATATTTT. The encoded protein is CASSQSDRDSGNTIYF.

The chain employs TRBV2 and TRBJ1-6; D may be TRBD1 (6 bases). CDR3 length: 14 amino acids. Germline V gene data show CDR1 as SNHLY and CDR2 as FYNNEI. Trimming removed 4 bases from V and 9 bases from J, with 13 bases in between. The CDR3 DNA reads TGTGCCAGCAGTGTGGGGGGGCAGGGTTCACCCCTCCACTTT. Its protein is CASSVGGQGSPLHF.

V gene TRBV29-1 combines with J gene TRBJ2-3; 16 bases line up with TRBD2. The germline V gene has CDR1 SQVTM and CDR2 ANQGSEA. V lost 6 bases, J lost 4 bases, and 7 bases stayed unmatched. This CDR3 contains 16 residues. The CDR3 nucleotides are TGCAGCGTCTCCGGGACTAGCGGGGGGGCTTCAGATACGCAGTATTTT. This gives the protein CSVSGTSGGASDTQYF.

The CDR3 bases are TGTGCCAGCAGGGAAAGGACAGGAGGCTACACCTTC. This gives the protein CASRERTGGYTF. The genes are TRBV5-4 and TRBJ1-2; 7 bases are a match to TRBD1. The CDR3 loop spans 12 amino acids. Trimming cost V 5 bases and J 8 bases; bases outside gene matches: 6. CDR1 and CDR2 (germline): SGHNT, YYREEE (reference sequence).

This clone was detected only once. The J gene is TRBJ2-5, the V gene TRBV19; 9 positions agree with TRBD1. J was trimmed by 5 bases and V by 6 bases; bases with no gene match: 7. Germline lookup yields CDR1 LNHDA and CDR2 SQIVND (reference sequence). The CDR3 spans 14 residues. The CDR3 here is CASSQGQGFETQYF. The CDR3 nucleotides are TGTGCCAGTAGCCAGGGACAGGGTTTTGAGACCCAGTACTTC.

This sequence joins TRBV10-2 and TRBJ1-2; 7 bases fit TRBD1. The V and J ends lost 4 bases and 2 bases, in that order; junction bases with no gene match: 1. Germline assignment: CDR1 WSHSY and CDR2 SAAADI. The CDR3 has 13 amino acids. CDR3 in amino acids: CASSVQGNYGYTF. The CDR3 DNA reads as TGCGCCAGCAGTGTACAGGGGAACTATGGCTACACCTTC.

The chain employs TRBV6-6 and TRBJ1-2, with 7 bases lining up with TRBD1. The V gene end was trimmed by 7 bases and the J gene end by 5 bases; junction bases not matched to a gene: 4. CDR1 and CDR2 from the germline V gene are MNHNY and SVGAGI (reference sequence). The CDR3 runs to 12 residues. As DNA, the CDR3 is TGTGCCAGCACCCCAGGGGGATATGGCTACACCTTC. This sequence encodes CASTPGGYGYTF.

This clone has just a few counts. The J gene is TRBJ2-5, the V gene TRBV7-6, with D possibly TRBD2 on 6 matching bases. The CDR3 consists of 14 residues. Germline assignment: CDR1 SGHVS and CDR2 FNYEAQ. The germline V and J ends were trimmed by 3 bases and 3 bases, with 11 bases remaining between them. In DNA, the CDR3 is TGTGCCAGCAGCTTCTCACTAGCCGAAGAGACCCAGTACTTC. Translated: CASSFSLAEETQYF. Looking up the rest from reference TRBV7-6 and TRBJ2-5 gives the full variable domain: GAGVSQSPRYKVTKRGQDVALRCDPISGHVSLYWYRQALGQGPEFLTYFNYEAQQDKSGLPNDRFSAERPEGSISTLTIQRTEQRDSAMYRCASSFSLAEETQYFGPGTRLLVL.

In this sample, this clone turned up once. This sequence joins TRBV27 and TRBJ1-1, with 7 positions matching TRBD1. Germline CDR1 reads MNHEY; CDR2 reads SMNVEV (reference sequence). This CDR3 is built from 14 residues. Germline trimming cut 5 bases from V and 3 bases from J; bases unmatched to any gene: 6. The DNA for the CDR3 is TGTGCCAGCAGTCCGGTAAGGGGGCACACTGAAGCTTTCTTT. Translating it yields CASSPVRGHTEAFF.